One T cell receptor beta chain is described in this entry. The target antigen is unknown. TCR alpha and beta CDR3 regions were amplified from RNA using iRepertoire nested multiplex PCR. One-step reverse transcription and amplification started from about 100-400 ng of tissue mRNA or PBMC total RNA. One entry per CDR3 protein results from TCRdb running MiXCR on the multiplex PCR reads. The sample holds about 93,000 distinct CDR3 sequences; 35% to 45% are singletons and the top ten take approximately 38%. Germline CDR1 reads DFQATT; CDR2 reads SNEGSKA (reference sequence). The CDR3 sequence is 14 residues long. Germline trimming cut 5 bases from V and 8 bases from J; bases unmatched to any gene: 12. This specimen belongs to a study of glioma-infiltrating T cells. Study-wide points: Tissue and blood shared very few CDR3 sequences.

This clonotype was obtained from a human donor with low-grade glioma or glioblastoma, undergoing nonglioma brain surgery, or in good health (not recorded which). Sequenced input: glioma tissue, nonneoplastic brain tissue, or PBMCs (not recorded which). This rearrangement joins TRBV20-1 to TRBJ2-1; 7 nucleotides agree with TRBD2. The CDR3 loop reads CSAGEILAIDEQFF. The DNA for the CDR3 is TGCAGTGCTGGCGAGATACTAGCGATCGATGAGCAGTTCTTC.